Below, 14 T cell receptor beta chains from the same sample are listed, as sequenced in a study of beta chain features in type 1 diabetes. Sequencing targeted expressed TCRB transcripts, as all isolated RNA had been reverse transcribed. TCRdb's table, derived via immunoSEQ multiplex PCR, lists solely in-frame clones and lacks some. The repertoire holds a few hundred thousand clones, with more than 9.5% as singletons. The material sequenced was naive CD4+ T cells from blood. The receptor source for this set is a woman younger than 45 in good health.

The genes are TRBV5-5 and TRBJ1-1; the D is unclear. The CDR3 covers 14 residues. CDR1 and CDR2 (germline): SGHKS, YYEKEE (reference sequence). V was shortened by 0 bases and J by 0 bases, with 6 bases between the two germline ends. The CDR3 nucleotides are TGTGCCAGCAGCTTGGGACGGGTGAACACTGAAGCTTTCTTT. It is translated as CASSLGRVNTEAFF.

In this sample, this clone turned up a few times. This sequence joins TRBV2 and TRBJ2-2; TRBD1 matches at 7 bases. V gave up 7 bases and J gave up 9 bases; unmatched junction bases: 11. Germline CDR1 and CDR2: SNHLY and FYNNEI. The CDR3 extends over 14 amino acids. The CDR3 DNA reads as TGTGCCAGCACCGAGGACAGGCCCAACCGGGAGCTGTTTTTT. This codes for CASTEDRPNRELFF.

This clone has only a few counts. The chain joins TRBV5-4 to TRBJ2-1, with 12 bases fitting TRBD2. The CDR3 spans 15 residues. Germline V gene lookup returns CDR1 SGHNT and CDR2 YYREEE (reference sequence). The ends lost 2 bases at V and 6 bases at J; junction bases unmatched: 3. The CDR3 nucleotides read TGTGCCAGCAGCTTCAGGACTAGCGGGACCAATGAGCAGTTCTTC. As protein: CASSFRTSGTNEQFF.

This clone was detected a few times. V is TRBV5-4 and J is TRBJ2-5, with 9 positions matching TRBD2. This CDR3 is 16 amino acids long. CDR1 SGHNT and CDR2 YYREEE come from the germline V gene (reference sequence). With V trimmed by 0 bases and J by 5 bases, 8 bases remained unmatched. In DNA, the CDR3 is TGTGCCAGCAGCTTGGCCGGGACTAGCCCGCGGGAGACCCAGTACTTC. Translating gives CASSLAGTSPRETQYF.

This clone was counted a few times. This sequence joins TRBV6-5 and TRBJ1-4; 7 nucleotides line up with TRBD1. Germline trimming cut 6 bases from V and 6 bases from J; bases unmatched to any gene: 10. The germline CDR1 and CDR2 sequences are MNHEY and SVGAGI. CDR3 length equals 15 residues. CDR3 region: CASRRSGGPDEKLFF. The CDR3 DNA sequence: TGTGCCAGCAGGAGATCAGGGGGGCCCGATGAAAAACTGTTTTTT.

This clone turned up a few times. The CDR3 coding sequence is TGTGCCAGCAGTTACGACAGGGGGCCCACTGAAGCTTTCTTT. Translation gives CASSYDRGPTEAFF. V is TRBV6-5 and J is TRBJ1-1; 10 bases match TRBD1. This CDR3 has 14 amino acids. The V segment lost 2 bases and the J segment 4 bases; nucleotides outside the gene matches: 1. CDR1 is MNHEY and CDR2 is SVGAGI in the germline V gene.

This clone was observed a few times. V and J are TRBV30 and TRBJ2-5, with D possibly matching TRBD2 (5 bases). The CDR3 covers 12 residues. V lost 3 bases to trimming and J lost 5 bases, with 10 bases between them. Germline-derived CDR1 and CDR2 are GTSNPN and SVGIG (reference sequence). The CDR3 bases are TGTGCCTGGAGACGGGAAGCGGAGACCCAGTACTTC. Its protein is CAWRREAETQYF.

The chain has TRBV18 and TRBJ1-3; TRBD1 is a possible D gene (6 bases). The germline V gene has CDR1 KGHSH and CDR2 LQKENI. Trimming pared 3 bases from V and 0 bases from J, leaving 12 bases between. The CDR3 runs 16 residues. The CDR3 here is CASSPPGAASGNTIYF. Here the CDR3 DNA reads TGTGCCAGCTCACCCCCAGGGGCCGCCTCTGGAAACACCATATATTTT.

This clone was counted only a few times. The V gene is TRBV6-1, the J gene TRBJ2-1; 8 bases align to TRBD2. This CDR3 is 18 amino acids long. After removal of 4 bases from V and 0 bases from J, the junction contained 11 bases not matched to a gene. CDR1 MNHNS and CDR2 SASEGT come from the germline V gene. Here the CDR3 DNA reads TGTGCCAGCAGTGGCGGGGGGAGTGGGCGTACCTCCTACAATGAGCAGTTCTTC. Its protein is CASSGGGSGRTSYNEQFF.

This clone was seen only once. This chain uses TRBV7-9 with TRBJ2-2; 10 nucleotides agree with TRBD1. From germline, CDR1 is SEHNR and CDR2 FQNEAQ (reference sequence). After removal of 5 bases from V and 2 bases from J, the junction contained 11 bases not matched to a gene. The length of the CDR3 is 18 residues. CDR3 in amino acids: CASSPRGRDRGNTGELFF. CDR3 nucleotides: TGTGCCAGCAGCCCGAGGGGCCGGGACAGGGGAAACACCGGGGAGCTGTTTTTT.

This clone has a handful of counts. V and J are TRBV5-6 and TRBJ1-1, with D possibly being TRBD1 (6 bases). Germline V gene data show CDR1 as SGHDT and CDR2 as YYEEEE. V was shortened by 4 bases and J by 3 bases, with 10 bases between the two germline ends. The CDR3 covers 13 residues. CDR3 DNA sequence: TGTGCCAGCAGCAACCAGGGGTACACTGAAGCTTTCTTT. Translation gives CASSNQGYTEAFF.

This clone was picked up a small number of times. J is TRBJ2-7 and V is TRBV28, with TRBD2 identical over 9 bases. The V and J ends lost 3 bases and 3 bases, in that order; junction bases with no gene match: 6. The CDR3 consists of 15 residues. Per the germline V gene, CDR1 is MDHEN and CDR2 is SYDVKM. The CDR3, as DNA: TGTGCCAGCAGTTTGCCGGGACTAGCTGTCTACGAGCAGTACTTC. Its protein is CASSLPGLAVYEQYF.

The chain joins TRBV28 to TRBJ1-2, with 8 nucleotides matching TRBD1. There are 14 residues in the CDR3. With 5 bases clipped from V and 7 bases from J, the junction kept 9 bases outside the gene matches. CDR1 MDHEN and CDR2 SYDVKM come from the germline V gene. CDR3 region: CASSLPQGDRGYTF. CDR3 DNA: TGTGCCAGCAGTCTGCCACAGGGGGATCGTGGCTACACCTTC.

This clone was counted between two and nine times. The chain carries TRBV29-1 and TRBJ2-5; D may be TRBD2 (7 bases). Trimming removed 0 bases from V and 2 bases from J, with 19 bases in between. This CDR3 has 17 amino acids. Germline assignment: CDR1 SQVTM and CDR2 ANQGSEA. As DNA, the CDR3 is TGCAGCGTTGAAGAAGGGGCCGGGGGGCGCGTTCAAGAGACCCAGTACTTC. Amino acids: CSVEEGAGGRVQETQYF.